The clone carrying this T cell receptor beta chain was picked up a small number of times. The antigen remains undetermined. TCRdb re-derived calls from the reads in MiXCR, one entry per CDR3 protein. The sample consists of 51,000 or so distinct CDR3 sequences, 20% of them appearing once. Per the germline V gene, CDR1 is SEHNR and CDR2 is FQNEAQ (reference sequence). The ends lost 5 bases at V and 2 bases at J; junction bases unmatched: 7. The CDR3 loop spans 16 amino acids. The data were obtained in a study of T cell repertoires in cytomegalovirus infection. Study-level background: Recently described HLA-C-restricted plus well-studied HLA-B-restricted CMV epitopes were used. Both CMV infection and a matching HLA type were indicated by public TCR beta signatures.

Broader study findings: Clonotype analysis showed dominance of the ex vivo response by HLA-C-restricted CMV-specific TCR beta clonotypes.

The receptor comes from a human donor in good health (CMV status not recorded). Some clones in this sample may be carry-over from other donors' samples. This chain links TRBV7-9 with TRBJ2-3; 10 positions agree with TRBD2. The input for sequencing was CD8+ T cells from cultured PBMCs, taken from culture after CMV antigen stimulation. CDR3 nucleotides: TGTGCCAGCAGCGAAGATACTAGCGGGGCCACAGATACGCAGTATTTT. Amino acids: CASSEDTSGATDTQYF.